Reported below is one T cell receptor beta chain. Its antigen is not identified. These data are taken from a study of T cell repertoires in cytomegalovirus infection. The wider study: Newly reported HLA-C-restricted and thoroughly characterized HLA-B-restricted CMV epitopes were employed.

TCRdb recomputed calls from the reads with MiXCR, one row per CDR3 protein. The sample lists some 920,000 distinct CDR3 sequences, less than 40% occurring once. CDR3 length: 18 amino acids. V dropped 2 bases and J dropped 5; count of bases not matched to a gene: 16. Germline loops: CDR1 MNHEY, CDR2 SMNVEV (reference sequence). The chain joins TRBV27 to TRBJ1-2, with 8 bases identical to TRBD1. The receptor was isolated from a human donor in good health (CMV status not recorded). Some clones in this sample may be carry-over from other donors' samples. The specimen was cultured CD8+ T cells from PBMCs, collected from culture after CMV antigen stimulation. The CDR3 protein is CASSLGGLGQGARYGYTF. CDR3 DNA sequence: TGTGCCAGCAGTTTAGGAGGTTTGGGTCAGGGGGCGCGATATGGCTACACCTTC.